Listed here are 27 T cell receptor beta chains from one sample, sequenced in a study of blood T cell repertoires in COVID-19 (dated by TCRdb to between 2020 and 2021). Library generation was performed with the immunoSEQ multiplex PCR assay. Entries here come from immuneACCESS through TCRdb and include only in-frame sequences with V and J called. Some clones fail to appear in such tables; in the studies checked, an unresolved V gene covers under half of the shortfall, and the cause of the remainder is unknown. The table for this sample lists 260,000 or so clones; around 85% of them were counted only once. Of the sample, 2.5% to 3% falls within the top ten clones. Sequenced: PBMCs or T cells enriched from blood (not recorded which). These TCRs come from a woman aged 45-65 years who had recovered from COVID-19.

The chain recombines TRBV18 with TRBJ1-1, with a possible D match to TRBD1 (5 bases). Germline assignment: CDR1 KGHSH and CDR2 LQKENI. V lost 5 bases to trimming and J lost 1 base, with 14 bases between them. CDR3 length: 15 amino acids. The CDR3 nucleotides read TGTGCCAGCTCAGCGCTTCATACAGGGAACACTGAAGCTTTCTTT. This sequence encodes CASSALHTGNTEAFF.

This clone was detected a few times. A junction end diverges from the germline sequence, so it may reflect a read error. The CDR3 here is CASSEGTSGGPSF. In nucleotides, the CDR3 is TGTGCCAGCAGTGAAGGGACTAGCGGGGGCCCAAGCTTC. The chain carries TRBV6-1 and TRBJ2-7; 13 bases match TRBD2. CDR1 is MNHNS, CDR2 SASEGT, per germline. The CDR3 has 13 residues.

V is TRBV2 and J is TRBJ1-1, with 7 nucleotides matching TRBD1. Losses at the gene ends were 2 bases for V and 3 bases for J; bases not matched to a gene: 9. This CDR3 contains 16 residues. Germline V gives CDR1 SNHLY, CDR2 FYNNEI. CDR3 nucleotides: TGTGCCAGCAGTGAATTGAGGGGGCGCTCGTACACTGAAGCTTTCTTT. The encoded protein is CASSELRGRSYTEAFF.

This chain connects TRBV7-2 to TRBJ1-3; 7 bases map to TRBD1. Germline values: CDR1 SGHTA, CDR2 FQGNSA. This CDR3 contains 15 residues. Trimming removed 0 bases from V and 2 bases from J; junction bases left unmatched: 1. CDR3 nucleotides: TGTGCCAGCAGCTTAGCTGGGACAGCTGGAAACACCATATATTTT. Protein: CASSLAGTAGNTIYF.

To note about this clone: In the same sample, other DNA sequences code for this CDR3. This rearrangement joins TRBV18 to TRBJ2-5; tentative D call: TRBD2 (5 bases). Germline V lookup: CDR1 KGHSH, CDR2 LQKENI. This CDR3 is built from 13 residues. The germline V and J ends were trimmed by 4 bases and 1 base, with 7 bases remaining between them. This chain's CDR3 is CASSLGLQETQYF. The CDR3 DNA reads TGTGCCAGCTCACTTGGACTCCAAGAGACCCAGTACTTC.

This clone was observed a few times. The rearrangement links TRBV4-3 to TRBJ2-7, with 14 bases lining up with TRBD2. This CDR3 has 15 residues. V gave up 3 bases and J gave up 2 bases; unmatched junction bases: 0. Germline lookup yields CDR1 LGHNA and CDR2 YSLEER. The DNA for the CDR3 is TGCGCCAGCAGCCAGACTAGCGGGAGGGCCTACGAGCAGTACTTC. It is translated as CASSQTSGRAYEQYF.

V and J are TRBV4-3 and TRBJ2-1, with 10 bases that match TRBD2. The CDR3 covers 14 residues. Trimming removed 4 bases from V and 10 bases from J; junction bases left unmatched: 7. The germline V gene encodes CDR1 LGHNA and CDR2 YSLEER. For the CDR3, the DNA is TGCGCCAGCAGCCGGGGGACTAGCGATCTAGAGCAGTTCTTC. Its translation is CASSRGTSDLEQFF.

This rearrangement joins TRBV3-1 (or the pseudogene TRBV3-2) to TRBJ2-2; maybe TRBD2 (6 bases). Germline-derived CDR1 and CDR2 are LGHDT and YNNKEL (reference sequence). The V end lost 6 bases, the J end lost 1 base, and 15 bases lay between the germline ends. The CDR3 is 16 residues long. The CDR3 here is CASRGLFGWNTGELFF. In DNA, the CDR3 is TGTGCCAGCAGGGGACTGTTCGGTTGGAACACCGGGGAGCTGTTTTTT.

The genes are TRBV25-1 and TRBJ2-1, with a tentative D call TRBD1 (6 bases). This CDR3 is 15 amino acids long. Per germline, CDR1 MGHDK and CDR2 SYGVNS. V lost 0 bases and J lost 3, with 9 bases in between. In DNA form, the CDR3 reads TGTGCCAGCAGTGAATATATAGGGGGCTACAATGAGCAGTTCTTC. Translated: CASSEYIGGYNEQFF.

The rearrangement links TRBV4-3 to TRBJ1-2, with D possibly being TRBD1 (5 bases). The CDR3 consists of 16 residues. Germline V gives CDR1 LGHNA, CDR2 YSLEER. Trimming left V 0 bases short and J 2 bases short, with 13 bases between. The CDR3 sequence is CASSQDTGGDNYGYTF. As DNA, the CDR3 is TGCGCCAGCAGCCAAGATACAGGAGGGGACAACTATGGCTACACCTTC.

The rearrangement uses TRBV10-1 and TRBJ2-1, with TRBD2 matching 8 bases. Germline trimming cut 8 bases from V and 4 bases from J; bases unmatched to any gene: 10. Germline lookup yields CDR1 WNHNN and CDR2 SYGVQD (reference sequence). The CDR3 runs 15 residues. The CDR3 loop reads CASPKAGVGYNEQFF. DNA for the CDR3: TGCGCCAGCCCCAAAGCGGGAGTGGGTTACAATGAGCAGTTCTTC.

The chain joins TRBV7-7 to TRBJ2-5, with D perhaps TRBD2 (5 bases). CDR1 is SSHAT, CDR2 FNYEAQ, per germline (reference sequence). This CDR3 has 14 amino acids. Trimming left V 5 bases short and J 4 bases short, with 14 bases between. The CDR3 is CASSRSGLGETQYF. The CDR3 coding sequence is TGTGCCAGCAGCCGCTCGGGGTTGGGAGAGACCCAGTACTTC. The whole variable domain, remainder taken from reference TRBV7-7 and TRBJ2-5, is GAGVSQSPRYKVTKRGQDVTLRCDPISSHATLYWYQQALGQGPEFLTYFNYEAQPDKSGLPSDRFSAERPEGSISTLTIQRTEQRDSAMYRCASSRSGLGETQYFGPGTRLLVL.

The chain joins TRBV3-1 (or the pseudogene TRBV3-2) to TRBJ1-1, with D hard to call. The V and J ends lost 0 bases and 5 bases respectively, with 10 bases between them. Germline V CDR1 and CDR2: LGHDT, YNNKEL (reference sequence). This CDR3 is 14 amino acids long. The CDR3 nucleotides are TGTGCCAGCAGCCAAGACGGTATGCTAACTGAAGCTTTCTTT. Protein: CASSQDGMLTEAFF.

The chain couples TRBV10-3 to TRBJ2-1; 9 bases align to TRBD2. Per the germline V gene, CDR1 is ENHRY and CDR2 is SYGVKD. The trim removed 0 bases at V and 12 bases at J, leaving 3 bases unmatched. The CDR3 spans 13 residues. Here the CDR3 DNA reads TGTGCCATCAGTGAGTCTGAGCGGGGGGTGCAGTTCTTC. Its protein product is CAISESERGVQFF.

The V gene is TRBV15, the J gene TRBJ1-1, with TRBD1 matching over 7 bases. V lost 0 bases, J lost 1 base, and 8 bases stayed unmatched. Germline lookup yields CDR1 LNHNV and CDR2 YYDKDF (reference sequence). There are 17 residues in the CDR3. The CDR3 loop reads CATSRDFWTGGNTEAFF. In DNA form, the CDR3 reads TGTGCCACCAGCAGAGATTTTTGGACAGGCGGGAACACTGAAGCTTTCTTT.

The rearrangement joins TRBV30 to TRBJ1-1; no clear D gene. Germline V gene sequence: CDR1 GTSNPN, CDR2 SVGIG (reference sequence). Trimming left V 0 bases short and J 4 bases short, with 12 bases between. The CDR3 spans 14 residues. The CDR3 protein is CAWSVRRDSTEAFF. CDR3 DNA sequence: TGTGCCTGGAGTGTACGAAGAGACTCCACTGAAGCTTTCTTT.

DNA of the CDR3: TGTGCCAGCACTCAGGGTTCGGGCACTGAAGCTTTCTTT. This encodes CASTQGSGTEAFF. The chain employs TRBV6-5 and TRBJ1-1; perhaps TRBD1 as D (5 bases). Germline CDR1 is MNHEY and CDR2 is SVGAGI. The CDR3 has 13 amino acids. The V and J ends lost 7 bases and 4 bases respectively, with 13 bases between them.

V usage is TRBV6-4 and J usage is TRBJ2-3; unclear D gene. CDR3 size: 12 residues. CDR1 is MRHNA, CDR2 SNTAGT, per germline. Between the trimmed V and J ends, which lost 5 bases and 4 bases, there was a span of 7 bases. The CDR3 region is CASSNTPDTQYF. As DNA, the CDR3 is TGTGCCAGCAGTAACACCCCAGATACGCAGTATTTT.

This chain links TRBV29-1 with TRBJ2-3, with D tentatively TRBD1 (5 bases). V lost 2 bases and J lost 8, with 17 bases in between. Per the germline V gene, CDR1 is SQVTM and CDR2 is ANQGSEA. The CDR3 spans 14 residues. The DNA for the CDR3 is TGCAGCGTTGAAATAGGGCAGGGTAGGGTTACGCAGTATTTT. This sequence encodes CSVEIGQGRVTQYF.

This clone was seen a few times. The CDR3 loop reads CASSQVGFDRTGELFF. CDR3 nucleotides: TGTGCCAGCAGCCAAGTTGGATTTGACAGGACCGGGGAGCTGTTTTTT. V gene TRBV14 combines with J gene TRBJ2-2; the D gene is possibly TRBD1 (6 bases). The germline V gene has CDR1 SGHDN and CDR2 FVKESK. V was pared by 1 base and J by 5 bases, with 14 bases between. CDR3 length: 16 residues.

This sequence joins TRBV28 and TRBJ2-5; 7 bases agree with TRBD1. The CDR3 spans 15 residues. With V trimmed by 4 bases and J by 1 base, 6 bases remained unmatched. Germline V lookup: CDR1 MDHEN, CDR2 SYDVKM. The CDR3 region is CASSSMTGSQETQYF. Written as DNA, the CDR3 is TGTGCCAGCAGTTCGATGACAGGGTCCCAAGAGACCCAGTACTTC.

This clone showed up just once. The V and J genes are TRBV6-6 and TRBJ2-3; D perhaps matches TRBD2 (5 bases). Germline-derived CDR1 and CDR2 are MNHNY and SVGAGI (reference sequence). This CDR3 is built from 17 residues. V shed 5 bases and J shed 1 base, with 19 bases lying between them. The CDR3 DNA reads TGTGCCAGCAGTCAGACCGAACCGGGATTTCGCACAGATACGCAGTATTTT. Encoded protein: CASSQTEPGFRTDTQYF.

The chain employs TRBV3-1 (or the pseudogene TRBV3-2) and TRBJ1-1; D possibly corresponds to TRBD1 (6 bases). Deletions cut 5 bases from V and 7 bases from J, with 17 bases between. Germline CDR1 is LGHDT and CDR2 is YNNKEL (reference sequence). The CDR3 is 14 residues long. The CDR3 sequence: CASSARGGSGEAFF. For the CDR3, the DNA is TGTGCCAGCAGCGCACGAGGGGGATCCGGTGAAGCTTTCTTT.

V gene TRBV2 combines with J gene TRBJ2-1; 14 bases fit TRBD2. The CDR3 runs 18 residues. The V gene's germline CDR1 is SNHLY and CDR2 FYNNEI. The J segment lost 4 bases and the V segment lost 8 bases, leaving 13 bases of the junction unmatched. Here the CDR3 DNA reads TGTGCCAGCGGACAAAGGAGGACTAGCGGGGGGAATTACAATGAGCAGTTCTTC. Translating gives CASGQRRTSGGNYNEQFF.

This sequence joins TRBV2 and TRBJ2-5; 11 bases line up with TRBD2. Trimming took 7 bases from V and 5 from J; bases not matched to a gene: 9. Germline V gene lookup returns CDR1 SNHLY and CDR2 FYNNEI. This CDR3 region has 15 residues. Written as DNA, the CDR3 is TGTGCCAGCAACATAGCGGGAGGGCTGGGTGAGACCCAGTACTTC. It yields the protein CASNIAGGLGETQYF. The full variable domain, in which reference TRBV2 and TRBJ2-5 provide the parts outside the CDR3, is EPEVTQTPSHQVTQMGQEVILRCVPISNHLYFYWYRQILGQKVEFLVSFYNNEISEKSEIFDDQFSVERPDGSNFTLKIRSTKLEDSAMYFCASNIAGGLGETQYFGPGTRLLVL.

The gene calls are TRBV27 and TRBJ2-1; 11 nucleotides align to TRBD2. Germline V gives CDR1 MNHEY, CDR2 SMNVEV (reference sequence). The CDR3 contains 16 residues. V was pared by 6 bases and J by 4 bases, with 8 bases of the junction left unmatched. This CDR3 reads CASRPLGLAVYNEQFF. The CDR3 DNA sequence: TGTGCCAGCAGGCCCCTGGGACTAGCGGTATACAATGAGCAGTTCTTC.

The chain has TRBV6-1 and TRBJ1-2; unclear D gene. Trimming shortened V by 0 bases and J by 4 bases, and 9 bases separated the two germline ends. The CDR3 loop spans 14 amino acids. CDR1 MNHNS and CDR2 SASEGT come from the germline V gene. CDR3 DNA sequence: TGTGCCAGCAGTGAAGCGCTTGGCAGCTATGGCTACACCTTC. Translation: CASSEALGSYGYTF.